This T cell receptor beta chain came from a study of blood T cell repertoires in COVID-19. Original data processing: Estimates of nucleated cell counts were drawn from the amplification of reference gene primers. Generated by immunoSEQ multiplex PCR, the TCRdb table keeps only in-frame clones and is missing some. Clone size and the V and J calls come from that table; the DNA yielded D and trimming. The sample consists of tens of thousands of clones, 65% to 85% of them appearing once. CDR1 is SNHLY, CDR2 FYNNEI, per germline. The ends were cut back, 6 bases at V and 0 bases at J, with 5 bases in the middle. The CDR3 is 12 amino acids.

The sample comprised peripheral blood. The receptor comes from a man in his fifties with acute or convalescent COVID-19. The chain employs TRBV2 and TRBJ1-1; a weak D match, TRBD1 (5 bases). This chain's CDR3 is CASRDMNTEAFF. The CDR3, as DNA: TGTGCCAGCAGGGACATGAACACTGAAGCTTTCTTT.